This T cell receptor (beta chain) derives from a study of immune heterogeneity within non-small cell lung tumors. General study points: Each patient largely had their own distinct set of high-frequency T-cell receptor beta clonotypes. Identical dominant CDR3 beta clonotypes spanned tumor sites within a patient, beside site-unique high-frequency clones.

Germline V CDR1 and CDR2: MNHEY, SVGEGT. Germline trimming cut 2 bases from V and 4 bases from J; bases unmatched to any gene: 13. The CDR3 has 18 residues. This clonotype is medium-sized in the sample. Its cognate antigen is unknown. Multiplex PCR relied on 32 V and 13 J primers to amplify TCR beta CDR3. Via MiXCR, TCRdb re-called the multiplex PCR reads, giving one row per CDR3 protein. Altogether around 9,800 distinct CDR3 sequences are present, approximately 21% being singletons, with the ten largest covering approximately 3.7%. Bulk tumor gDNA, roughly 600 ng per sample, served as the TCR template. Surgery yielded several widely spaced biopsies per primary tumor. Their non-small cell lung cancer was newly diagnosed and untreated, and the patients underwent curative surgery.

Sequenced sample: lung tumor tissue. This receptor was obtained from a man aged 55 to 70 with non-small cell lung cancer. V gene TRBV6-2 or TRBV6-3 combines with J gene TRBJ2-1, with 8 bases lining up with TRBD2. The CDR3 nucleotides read TGTGCCAGCAGTTACCCCCCCTTGATAGCGGGATTTTACAATGAGCAGTTCTTC. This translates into CASSYPPLIAGFYNEQFF.